This is a list of T cell receptor beta chains from one sample in a study of cytomegalovirus exposure and HLA in healthy donors. The method was immunoSEQ multiplex PCR; TCRdb's version includes in-frame clones alone and lacks a portion of them. The table records some 170,000 clones, 75% to 90% of them present only once. Sequenced material: PBMCs. The receptors derive from a girl aged 2-10 years in good health and CMV-seropositive. Both conserved end residues are part of each CDR3.

v_call cdr3_aa
TRBV6-1 CASSVHRGQGQPQHF
TRBV4-2 CASSQKIGEGPYNEQFF
TRBV30 CAWGGFNSGAGANVLTF
TRBV10-3 CATWTGGSNQPQHF
TRBV6-6 CASSTDRGLTAFF
TRBV5-4 CASGDRVLDYGYTF
TRBV19 CASSIRLEETQYF
TRBV10-3 CATTRGFGELFF
TRBV29-1 CSSVAGLALNEQFF
TRBV7-6 CASSLAGQFYEQYF
TRBV6-1 CASSVRGITNTEAFF
TRBV28 CASSRPGQGAGGNQPQHF
TRBV4-1 CASSQENRRANEQFF
TRBV6-1 CASSERGWTGLGNTIYF
TRBV5-1 CASSLTSLLLAGGRSGELFF
TRBV7-2 CASSFLDLAISDEQYF
TRBV6-1 CASSESSGTEAFF
TRBV5-1 CASSIRTGGASKRVYEQYF
TRBV30 CAWRPAGGRIREKLFF
TRBV29-1 CSVDPTGQFNEQFF
TRBV28 CASSSGLAGVEQFF
TRBV5-4 CASSLAGGASTDTQYF
TRBV29-1 CSVLPDRGSSEQYF
TRBV6-1 CASSEGGGRKETQYF
TRBV6-1 CASKIRSLNTEAFF
TRBV2 CASAGGMNYGYTF